The 5 T cell receptor beta chains presented below share a single source sample, sequenced in a study of T cell responses to AZD1222 COVID-19 vaccine. Produced via immunoSEQ multiplex PCR; TCRdb's table is partial and in-frame only. This table has about 120,000 clones, roughly 90% appearing once. This material consisted of peripheral blood, taken on day 0 of AZD1222 vaccination. The receptor set was obtained from an adult in good health.

The chain links TRBV10-3 to TRBJ2-7; D ambiguous. The CDR3 is 11 amino acids. Between the trimmed V and J ends, which lost 6 bases and 5 bases, there was a span of 8 bases. Germline CDR1 reads ENHRY; CDR2 reads SYGVKD. CDR3 nucleotide sequence: TGTGCCATCAGAGCTTCGGACGAGCAGTACTTC. Translation: CAIRASDEQYF.

This chain uses TRBV5-1 with TRBJ2-7; 8 nucleotides match TRBD1. The CDR3 contains 14 residues. Germline CDR1 and CDR2: SGHRS and YFSETQ. J gave up 4 bases and V 0 bases, and 3 bases lay outside the gene matches. The CDR3 region has the DNA TGCGCCAGCAGCTTGGGGACAGGGATATACGAGCAGTACTTC. Residues: CASSLGTGIYEQYF.

The CDR3 DNA is TGTGCCAGCAGTGAAGGGGACAGGGTCTCCTATGGCTACACCTTC. Translation gives CASSEGDRVSYGYTF. This chain links TRBV2 with TRBJ1-2, with TRBD1 identical over 9 bases. Losses at the gene ends were 1 base for V and 4 bases for J; bases not matched to a gene: 4. This CDR3 spans 15 amino acids. CDR1 is SNHLY, CDR2 FYNNEI, per germline. The whole variable domain, filled in from reference TRBV2 and TRBJ1-2, reads EPEVTQTPSHQVTQMGQEVILRCVPISNHLYFYWYRQILGQKVEFLVSFYNNEISEKSEIFDDQFSVERPDGSNFTLKIRSTKLEDSAMYFCASSEGDRVSYGYTFGSGTRLTVV.

The chain couples TRBV28 to TRBJ2-7; 9 nucleotides match TRBD2. There are 18 residues in the CDR3. With V trimmed by 2 bases and J by 2 bases, 13 bases remained unmatched. Germline-derived CDR1 and CDR2 are MDHEN and SYDVKM. CDR3 sequence reads: CASSLLGGIAGAAYEQYF. The CDR3 bases are TGTGCCAGCAGTTTACTTGGGGGTATAGCGGGAGCTGCCTACGAGCAGTACTTC.

J is TRBJ1-2 and V is TRBV5-6, with TRBD1 as a possible D gene (5 bases). Trimming stripped 4 bases from V and 5 bases from J, with 12 bases between. This CDR3 has 13 amino acids. Germline CDR1 is SGHDT and CDR2 is YYEEEE. Here the CDR3 reads CASSLGTAYGYTF. In DNA form, the CDR3 reads TGTGCCAGCAGCCTTGGGACGGCATATGGCTACACCTTC.